This record concerns one TCR beta chain sequence. Naive CD8 cells comprised CD45RO-negative, CCR7-positively selected cells, excluding terminally differentiated effector memory CD45RA+ cells. In germline, CDR1 is LNHNV, CDR2 YYDKDF (reference sequence). V lost 5 bases, J lost 1 base, and 7 bases stayed unmatched. This CDR3 comprises 15 residues. This specimen belongs to a study of shared clonotypes between healthy human individuals. The table came from immunoSEQ multiplex PCR; TCRdb's copy has only in-frame clones and leaves some out. The table has around 2,000,000 clones, more than 85% seen once. Sequencing input: naive CD8+ T cells from PBMCs. The V and J genes are TRBV15 and TRBJ1-1; 7 bases align to TRBD1. The receptor comes from a man between 18 and 29 years old in good health. Some clones in this sample may be carry-over from other donors' samples. CDR3 in amino acids: CATSGKEGANTEAFF. The CDR3 DNA is TGTGCCACCAGCGGTAAGGAGGGGGCGAACACTGAAGCTTTCTTT.